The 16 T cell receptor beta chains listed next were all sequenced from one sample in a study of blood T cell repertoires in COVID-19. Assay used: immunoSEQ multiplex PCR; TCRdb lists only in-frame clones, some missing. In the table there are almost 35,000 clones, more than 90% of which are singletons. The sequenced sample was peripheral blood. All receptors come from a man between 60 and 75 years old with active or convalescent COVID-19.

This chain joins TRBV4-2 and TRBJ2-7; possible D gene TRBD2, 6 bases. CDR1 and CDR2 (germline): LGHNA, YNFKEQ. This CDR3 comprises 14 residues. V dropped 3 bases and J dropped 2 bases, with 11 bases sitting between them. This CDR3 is CASSHSGPTYEQYF. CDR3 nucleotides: TGTGCCAGCAGCCATAGCGGACCAACCTACGAGCAGTACTTC.

CDR3 sequence reads: CASSIDLQPQHF. CDR3 in DNA: TGTGCCAGTAGTATAGATCTACAGCCCCAGCATTTT. The chain recombines TRBV19 with TRBJ1-5; D gene uncertain. Germline assignment: CDR1 LNHDA and CDR2 SQIVND (reference sequence). Between the trimmed V and J ends, which lost 0 bases and 7 bases, there was a span of 4 bases. The CDR3 runs 12 residues.

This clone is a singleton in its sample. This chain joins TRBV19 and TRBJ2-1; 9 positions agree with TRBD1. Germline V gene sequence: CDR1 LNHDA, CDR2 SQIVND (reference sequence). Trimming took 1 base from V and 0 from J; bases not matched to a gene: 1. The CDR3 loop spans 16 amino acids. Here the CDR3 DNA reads TGTGCCAGTAGTATAGCGACAGGGGGCTCCTACAATGAGCAGTTCTTC. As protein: CASSIATGGSYNEQFF.

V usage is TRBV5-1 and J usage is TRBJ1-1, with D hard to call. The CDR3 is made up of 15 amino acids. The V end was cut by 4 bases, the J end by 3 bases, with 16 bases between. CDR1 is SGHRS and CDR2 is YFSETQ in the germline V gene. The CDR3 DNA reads TGCGCCAGCAGCCCGGCGCCTAGCAGGTACACTGAAGCTTTCTTT. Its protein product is CASSPAPSRYTEAFF.

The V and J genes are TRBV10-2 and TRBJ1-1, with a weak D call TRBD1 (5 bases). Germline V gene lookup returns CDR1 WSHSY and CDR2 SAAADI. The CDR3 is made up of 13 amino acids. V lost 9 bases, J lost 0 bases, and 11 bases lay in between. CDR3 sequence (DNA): TGCGCCAGTTTACAGGTCATGAACACTGAAGCTTTCTTT. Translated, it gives CASLQVMNTEAFF.

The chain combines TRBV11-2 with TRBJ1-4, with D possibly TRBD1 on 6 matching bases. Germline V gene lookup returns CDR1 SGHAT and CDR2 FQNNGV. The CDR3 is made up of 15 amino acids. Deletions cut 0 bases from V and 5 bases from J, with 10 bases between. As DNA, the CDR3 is TGTGCCAGCAGCTTAGACGGGCAGGGGAATGAAAAACTGTTTTTT. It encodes CASSLDGQGNEKLFF.

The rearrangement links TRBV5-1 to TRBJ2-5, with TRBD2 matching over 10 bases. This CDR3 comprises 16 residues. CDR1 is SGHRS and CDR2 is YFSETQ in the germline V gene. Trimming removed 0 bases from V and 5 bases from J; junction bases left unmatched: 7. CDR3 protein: CASSLAVAGGEETQYF. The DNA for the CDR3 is TGCGCCAGCAGCTTGGCAGTAGCGGGAGGAGAGGAGACCCAGTACTTC. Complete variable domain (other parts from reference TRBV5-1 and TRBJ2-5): KAGVTQTPRYLIKTRGQQVTLSCSPISGHRSVSWYQQTPGQGLQFLFEYFSETQRNKGNFPGRFSGRQFSNSRSEMNVSTLELGDSALYLCASSLAVAGGEETQYFGPGTRLLVL.

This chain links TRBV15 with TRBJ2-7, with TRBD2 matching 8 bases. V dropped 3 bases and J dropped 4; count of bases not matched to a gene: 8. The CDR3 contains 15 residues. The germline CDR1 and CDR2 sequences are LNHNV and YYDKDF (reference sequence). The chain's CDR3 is CATSSPRGAEYEQYF. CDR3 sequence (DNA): TGTGCCACCAGCAGTCCGCGGGGGGCTGAGTACGAGCAGTACTTC.

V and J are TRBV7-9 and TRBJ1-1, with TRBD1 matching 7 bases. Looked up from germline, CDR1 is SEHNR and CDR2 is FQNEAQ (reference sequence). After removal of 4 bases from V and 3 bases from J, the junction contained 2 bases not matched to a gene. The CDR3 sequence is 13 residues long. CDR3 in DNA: TGTGCCAGCAGCTCCCAGGGGGACACTGAAGCTTTCTTT. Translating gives CASSSQGDTEAFF.

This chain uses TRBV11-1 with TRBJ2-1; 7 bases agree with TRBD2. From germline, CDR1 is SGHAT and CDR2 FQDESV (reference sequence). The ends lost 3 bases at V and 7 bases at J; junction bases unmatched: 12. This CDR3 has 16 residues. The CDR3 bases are TGTGCCAGCAGCTTCTCGGGGCTAGCGGAGACTAATGAGCAGTTCTTC. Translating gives CASSFSGLAETNEQFF.

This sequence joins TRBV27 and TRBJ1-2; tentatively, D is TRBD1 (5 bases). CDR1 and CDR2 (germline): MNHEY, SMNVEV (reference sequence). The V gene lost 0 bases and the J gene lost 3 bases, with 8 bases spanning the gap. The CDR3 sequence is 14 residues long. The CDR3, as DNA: TGTGCCAGCAGTTTATCAGGGGTGGACTATGGCTACACCTTC. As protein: CASSLSGVDYGYTF.

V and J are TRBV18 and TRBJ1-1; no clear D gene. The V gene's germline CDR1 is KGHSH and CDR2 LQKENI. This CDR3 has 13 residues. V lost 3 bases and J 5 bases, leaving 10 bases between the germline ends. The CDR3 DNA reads TGTGCCAGCTCACCGGCGGGTTGGACTGAAGCTTTCTTT. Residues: CASSPAGWTEAFF.

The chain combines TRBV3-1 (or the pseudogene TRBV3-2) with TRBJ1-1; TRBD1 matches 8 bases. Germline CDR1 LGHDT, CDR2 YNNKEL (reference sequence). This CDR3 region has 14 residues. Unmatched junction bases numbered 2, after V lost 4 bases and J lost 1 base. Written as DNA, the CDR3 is TGTGCCAGCAGCCTCGGGACAGGGAACACTGAAGCTTTCTTT. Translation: CASSLGTGNTEAFF.

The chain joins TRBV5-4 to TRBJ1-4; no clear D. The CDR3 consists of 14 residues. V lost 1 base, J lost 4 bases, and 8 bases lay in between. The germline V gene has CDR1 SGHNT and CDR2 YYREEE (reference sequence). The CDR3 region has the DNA TGTGCCAGCAGCTTGCGGGGTTATAATGAAAAACTGTTTTTT. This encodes CASSLRGYNEKLFF. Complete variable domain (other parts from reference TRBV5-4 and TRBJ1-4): ETGVTQSPTHLIKTRGQQVTLRCSSQSGHNTVSWYQQALGQGPQFIFQYYREEENGRGNFPPRFSGLQFPNYSSELNVNALELDDSALYLCASSLRGYNEKLFFGSGTQLSVL.

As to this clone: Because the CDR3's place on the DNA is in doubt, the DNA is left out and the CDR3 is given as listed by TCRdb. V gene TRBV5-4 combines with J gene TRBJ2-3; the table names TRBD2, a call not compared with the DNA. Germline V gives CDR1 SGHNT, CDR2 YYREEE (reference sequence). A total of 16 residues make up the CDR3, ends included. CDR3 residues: CASSFGSGGLADTQYF.

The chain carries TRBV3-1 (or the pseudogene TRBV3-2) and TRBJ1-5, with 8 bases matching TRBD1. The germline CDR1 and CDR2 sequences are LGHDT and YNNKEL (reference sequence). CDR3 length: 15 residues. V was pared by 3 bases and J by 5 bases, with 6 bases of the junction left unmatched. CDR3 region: CASSHGQGTYQPQHF. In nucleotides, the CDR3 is TGTGCCAGCAGCCATGGACAGGGTACGTATCAGCCCCAGCATTTT.